Listed here are 6 T cell receptor beta chains from one sample, sequenced in a study of tumor-infiltrating lymphocytes in primary liver carcinoma. It was unsorted whole blood that yielded blood RNA, and germline DNA was also extracted. With around 490 ng total RNA as template and a constant-region primer, TCR beta cDNA was made. Sequencing libraries for TCR beta derived from three nested multiplex PCR rounds that used slightly modified ARM-PCR. TRBV1-TRBV30 forward and Cbeta reverse primers drove the first two roughly 10-cycle rounds. TCRdb redid the calling of the multiplex PCR reads with MiXCR, one entry per CDR3 protein. The sample has 320,000 or so distinct CDR3 sequences, 65% seen once; the top ten hold about 9.4%. Sequences were obtained from peripheral blood. These receptors came from a man aged 40-49 years with primary liver carcinoma and hepatitis B virus infection.

As regards this clonotype: Possible read error: a much larger clone is one base away. J is TRBJ1-5 and V is TRBV4-3, with D possibly matching TRBD1 (5 bases). The CDR3 contains 15 residues. The germline CDR1 and CDR2 sequences are LGHNA and YSLEER. CDR3 amino acids: CASSQDSRGNQSQHF. The CDR3 nucleotides read TGCGCCAGCAGCCAAGACAGTAGGGGCAATCAGTCCCAGCATTTT.

Notes on this clonotype: A junction boundary mismatches the germline segment, possibly from a read error. The V and J genes are TRBV6-5 and TRBJ1-6; the match to TRBD1 covers 8 bases. The CDR3 is made up of 14 amino acids. The germline gives CDR1 MNHEY, CDR2 SVGAGI. The CDR3 spells CASRGTGSDSALHF. For the CDR3, the DNA is TGTGCCAGCAGGGGGACAGGCAGTGATTCAGCCCTGCACTTT.

The chain carries TRBV4-1 and TRBJ1-5; D uncertain. The germline gives CDR1 MGHRA, CDR2 YSYEKL. The CDR3 length is 15 residues. CDR3 region: CLSSPSGSSNQPQHF. CDR3 DNA: TGCCTCAGCAGCCCTTCCGGGTCTAGCAATCAGCCCCAGCATTTT.

Comments on this clonotype: An end of the junction does not agree with germline; a read error may underlie this. The chain couples TRBV11-3 to TRBJ2-2; tentative D call: TRBD2 (5 bases). This CDR3 is built from 13 residues. In germline, CDR1 is SGHNT, CDR2 YENEEA. CDR3 amino acids: CTSSPDLRGELFF. The CDR3 nucleotides are TGTACCAGCAGCCCGGACTTGCGGGGGGAGCTGTTTTTT.

About this clonotype: This may arise from a read error, as a much more abundant clone is one base away. The rearrangement uses TRBV29-1 and TRBJ2-1; TRBD2 agrees at 10 bases. The CDR3 contains 15 residues. Trimming removed 2 bases from V and 5 bases from J; junction bases left unmatched: 6. CDR1 SQVTM and CDR2 ANQGSEA come from the germline V gene. In DNA, the CDR3 is TGCAGCGTTGAACTTACACTAGCGGGGAACAATGAGCAGTTCTTC. Amino acid sequence: CSVELTLAGNNEQFF.

Note on this clonotype: A read error is possible here, since a much larger clone lies one base away. The V call is TRBV4-2, the J call TRBJ2-7; D may correspond to TRBD1 or TRBD2 (5 bases each). The V and J ends lost 0 bases and 5 bases respectively, with 14 bases between them. The CDR3 is made up of 15 amino acids. Germline CDR1 is LGHNA and CDR2 is YNFKEQ. This CDR3 is CASSQDMGVFHEQYF. CDR3 nucleotide sequence: TGTGCCAGCAGCCAAGATATGGGGGTGTTTCACGAGCAGTACTTC.